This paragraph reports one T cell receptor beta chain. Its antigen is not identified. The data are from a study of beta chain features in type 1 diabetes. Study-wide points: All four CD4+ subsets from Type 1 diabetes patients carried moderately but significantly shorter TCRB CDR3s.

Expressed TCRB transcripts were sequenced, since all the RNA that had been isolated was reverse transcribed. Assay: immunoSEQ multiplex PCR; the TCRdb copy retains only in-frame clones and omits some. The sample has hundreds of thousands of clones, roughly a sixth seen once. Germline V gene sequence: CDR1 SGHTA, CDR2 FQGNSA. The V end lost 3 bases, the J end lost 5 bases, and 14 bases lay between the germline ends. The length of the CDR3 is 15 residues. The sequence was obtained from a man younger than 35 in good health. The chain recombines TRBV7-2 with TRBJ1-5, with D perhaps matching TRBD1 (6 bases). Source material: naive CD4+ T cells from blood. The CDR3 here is CASSLYGGADQPQHF. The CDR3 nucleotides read TGTGCCAGCAGCTTGTACGGGGGGGCAGATCAGCCCCAGCATTTT.